These 6 T cell receptor beta chains were all obtained from the same sample, sequenced in a study of regulatory T cells in long-lasting Graves disease. The time point is: newly diagnosed GD, antithyroid drugs for less than 3 months. The authors made the TCR library using RNA they extracted from PBMCs. For TCR beta, libraries came from iRepertoire HTBI primers and Arm-PCR of CDR3 regions. TCRdb analysed the multiplex PCR reads with MiXCR anew, one entry per CDR3 protein. The sample has approximately 360,000 distinct CDR3 sequences, 12% seen once. These data also featured in a second study, about T cells in Graves' hyperthyroidism and ophthalmopathy.

Sequencing was performed on peripheral blood mononuclear cells (PBMCs), taken at new diagnosis, from a patient treated with antithyroid drugs. The source is a woman younger than 35 with Graves disease.

The gene calls are TRBV7-6 and TRBJ1-2, with D tentatively TRBD1 (5 bases). This CDR3 is built from 17 residues. Trimming left V 4 bases short and J 8 bases short, with 26 bases between. Germline V lookup: CDR1 SGHVS, CDR2 FNYEAQ. The CDR3 DNA reads TGTGCCAGCAGCTCCGACGTTCCGGGGGTAGGGTCAATGGGCTACACCTTC. Its translation is CASSSDVPGVGSMGYTF.

The V and J genes are TRBV28 and TRBJ2-7, with D unresolved. V was cut by 5 bases and J by 5 bases, with 13 bases left in between. The CDR3 is made up of 13 amino acids. Germline assignment: CDR1 MDHEN and CDR2 SYDVKM. This CDR3 is CASSPLSADEQYV. Here the CDR3 DNA reads TGTGCCAGCAGTCCCTTGTCCGCGGACGAGCAGTACGTC.

This clonotype was recorded a few times. V is TRBV15 and J is TRBJ1-1; D may be TRBD1 (5 bases). Germline values: CDR1 LNHNV, CDR2 YYDKDF (reference sequence). The CDR3 runs 19 residues. V lost 0 bases to trimming and J lost 1 base, with 21 bases between them. Here the CDR3 DNA reads TGTGCCACCAGCAGAGATGAATTGCGTCTCGGGGGACCGAACACTGAAGCTTTCTTT. It encodes CATSRDELRLGGPNTEAFF.

The V and J genes are TRBV4-3 and TRBJ2-1; no reliable D call. Trimming left V 2 bases short and J 0 bases short, with 14 bases between. In germline, CDR1 is LGHNA, CDR2 YSLEER. CDR3 length equals 17 residues. The CDR3 reads CASSQTLPGFSYNEQFF. The CDR3 bases are TGCGCCAGCAGCCAAACCCTTCCCGGGTTCTCCTACAATGAGCAGTTCTTC.

The table lists this clonotype with many counts. This rearrangement joins TRBV6-1 to TRBJ2-3, with 7 bases lining up with TRBD1. Per germline, CDR1 MNHNS and CDR2 SASEGT. The CDR3 loop spans 17 amino acids. V was pared by 0 bases and J by 2 bases, with 8 bases of the junction left unmatched. The CDR3 loop is CASSEAFIRGPTDTQYF. In nucleotides, the CDR3 is TGTGCCAGCAGTGAAGCGTTTATTAGGGGGCCCACAGATACGCAGTATTTT.

This clonotype was seen a handful of times. The V and J genes are TRBV2 and TRBJ2-3; 9 bases agree with TRBD2. The J call could be wrong; TRBJ2-5 is a better fit for the DNA end. There are 17 residues in the CDR3. The germline V gene encodes CDR1 SNHLY and CDR2 FYNNEI. The CDR3 DNA is TGTGCCAGCACTTCCTCAAGTTGGACTAGCGTACGAGAGACCCAGTACTTC. Translating gives CASTSSSWTSVRETQYF.